One and the same sample provided the 22 T cell receptor beta chains below, sequenced in a study of blood T cell repertoires in COVID-19. Clones were sequenced by immunoSEQ multiplex PCR, and TCRdb holds only the in-frame ones, with some missing. The profile shows about 400,000 clones, 87% of them singletons. Sequencing was carried out using PBMCs or T cells enriched from blood (not recorded which). The origin of the receptors is a woman in her forties or fifties who had recovered from COVID-19.

This clone was observed a handful of times. V gene TRBV10-3 combines with J gene TRBJ1-5; tentative D call: TRBD1 (5 bases). V dropped 0 bases and J dropped 0 bases, with 9 bases sitting between them. Germline V gene sequence: CDR1 ENHRY, CDR2 SYGVKD. The CDR3 length is 16 residues. The CDR3 is CAISESGGYSNQPQHF. The CDR3 nucleotides are TGTGCCATCAGTGAGTCCGGGGGATATAGCAATCAGCCCCAGCATTTT.

J is TRBJ1-5 and V is TRBV19, with 9 nucleotides matching TRBD1. The CDR3 covers 15 residues. Germline V gene data show CDR1 as LNHDA and CDR2 as SQIVND (reference sequence). The J segment lost 5 bases and the V segment lost 5 bases, leaving 7 bases of the junction unmatched. This chain's CDR3 is CASSGLGQGYQPQHF. CDR3 DNA sequence: TGTGCCAGTAGTGGCCTGGGACAGGGATATCAGCCCCAGCATTTT.

The rearrangement joins TRBV3-1 (or the pseudogene TRBV3-2) to TRBJ2-7; 7 positions agree with TRBD1. Germline CDR1 and CDR2: LGHDT and YNNKEL (reference sequence). Germline trimming cut 3 bases from V and 7 bases from J; bases unmatched to any gene: 6. The CDR3 spans 13 residues. The CDR3: CASSHLDRPEQYF. The CDR3 coding sequence is TGTGCCAGCAGCCACCTGGACAGGCCAGAGCAGTACTTC.

Written as DNA, the CDR3 is TGTGCCAGCAGCTTACACGGCTCAGGACAGAACACTGAAGCTTTCTTT. As protein: CASSLHGSGQNTEAFF. The chain combines TRBV11-1 with TRBJ1-1; D perhaps matches TRBD1 (5 bases). V lost 2 bases and J lost 1, with 14 bases in between. This CDR3 region has 16 residues. Germline V gives CDR1 SGHAT, CDR2 FQDESV (reference sequence).

This clone was seen only a few times. The chain combines TRBV14 with TRBJ1-2, with TRBD1 matching 7 bases. The CDR3 is 14 amino acids. J lost 4 bases, V lost 0 bases, and 2 bases had no gene match. The germline CDR1 and CDR2 sequences are SGHDN and FVKESK. The CDR3 DNA reads as TGTGCCAGCAGCCAAGATCCAGGGGGCTATGGCTACACCTTC. Its translation is CASSQDPGGYGYTF.

The CDR3 DNA reads TGCAGCGTTGACCTAGGATGGGGGCGAGAGCAGTTCTTC. Its protein product is CSVDLGWGREQFF. The rearrangement uses TRBV29-1 and TRBJ2-1, with D possibly matching TRBD1 (6 bases). V was pared by 3 bases and J by 10 bases, with 16 bases between. Germline lookup yields CDR1 SQVTM and CDR2 ANQGSEA. This CDR3 comprises 13 residues.

The chain couples TRBV2 to TRBJ2-2, with TRBD1 matching 7 bases. Germline lookup yields CDR1 SNHLY and CDR2 FYNNEI. This CDR3 is 14 amino acids long. V shed 6 bases, J shed 3 bases, and the junction held 4 bases outside the gene matches. CDR3 residues: CASRRTGDTGELFF. In DNA form, the CDR3 reads TGTGCCAGCAGGCGAACAGGGGACACCGGGGAGCTGTTTTTT.

The chain employs TRBV5-5 and TRBJ1-1, with a tentative D call TRBD1 (5 bases). With 4 bases removed from V and 1 base from J, the gap between germline ends came to 11 bases. The germline CDR1 and CDR2 sequences are SGHKS and YYEKEE (reference sequence). The CDR3 contains 14 residues. The CDR3 bases are TGTGCCAGCAGCGGGGGGACGGAGAACACTGAAGCTTTCTTT. It specifies CASSGGTENTEAFF.

The V gene is TRBV6-5, the J gene TRBJ1-3; the D gene is possibly TRBD1 (6 bases). Germline V gives CDR1 MNHEY, CDR2 SVGAGI. Trimming took off 6 bases at V and 0 bases at J, with 12 bases between the two ends. This CDR3 comprises 15 residues. The CDR3 protein is CASSRDTSSGNTIYF. CDR3 in DNA: TGTGCCAGCAGCCGGGACACGAGCTCTGGAAACACCATATATTTT.

The rearrangement links TRBV20-1 to TRBJ2-7; D not certain. CDR3 size: 11 residues. CDR1 and CDR2 from the germline V gene are DFQATT and SNEGSKA (reference sequence). Trimming pared 5 bases from V and 2 bases from J, leaving 7 bases between. The CDR3: CSAPGTYEQYF. As DNA, the CDR3 is TGCAGTGCTCCAGGAACCTACGAGCAGTACTTC.

The rearrangement uses TRBV11-3 and TRBJ2-1; 8 positions agree with TRBD1. In germline, CDR1 is SGHNT, CDR2 YENEEA. The CDR3 consists of 15 residues. V lost 5 bases and J lost 3; bases outside the gene matches: 6. CDR3 bases: TGTGCCAGCAGCCCCGGGACAGGCATCTACAATGAGCAGTTCTTC. This sequence encodes CASSPGTGIYNEQFF.

The rearrangement joins TRBV3-1 (or the pseudogene TRBV3-2) to TRBJ1-5; no clear D gene. Germline loops: CDR1 LGHDT, CDR2 YNNKEL (reference sequence). V dropped 1 base and J dropped 4 bases, with 8 bases sitting between them. The CDR3 extends over 14 amino acids. CDR3 amino acids: CASSQGHRNQPQHF. The CDR3 DNA follows: TGTGCCAGCAGCCAAGGACACAGAAATCAGCCCCAGCATTTT.

This clone is a singleton in its sample. V and J are TRBV19 and TRBJ1-2, with a possible D match to TRBD1 (5 bases). Germline CDR1 reads LNHDA; CDR2 reads SQIVND (reference sequence). Trimming took 9 bases from V and 8 from J, leaving 22 bases between them. This CDR3 comprises 14 residues. Here the CDR3 reads CASRYPGVLRGYTF. CDR3 DNA sequence: TGTGCCAGCCGGTATCCGGGGGTACTACGAGGCTACACCTTC.

The rearrangement joins TRBV6-2 or TRBV6-3 to TRBJ1-1; the match to TRBD1 covers 10 bases. With V trimmed by 6 bases and J by 11 bases, 6 bases remained unmatched. Germline V gene sequence: CDR1 MNHEY, CDR2 SVGEGT. This CDR3 has 12 residues. CDR3 sequence reads: CASSRQGAWAFF. CDR3 nucleotide sequence: TGTGCCAGCAGCAGACAGGGGGCTTGGGCTTTCTTT.

This chain uses TRBV2 with TRBJ2-2, with D perhaps matching TRBD2 (5 bases). Deletions cut 4 bases from V and 4 bases from J, with 13 bases between. CDR3 length equals 15 residues. Germline CDR1 SNHLY, CDR2 FYNNEI. DNA for the CDR3: TGTGCCAGCAGTGTAAGCGGACCTCGCACCGGGGAGCTGTTTTTT. It codes for CASSVSGPRTGELFF.

The gene calls are TRBV7-9 and TRBJ2-1; possibly TRBD1 for D (7 bases). The V gene lost 5 bases and the J gene lost 2 bases, with 13 bases spanning the gap. The CDR3 extends over 15 amino acids. Per the germline V gene, CDR1 is SEHNR and CDR2 is FQNEAQ (reference sequence). CDR3 loop: CASSRGTATYNEQFF. The DNA of the CDR3 is TGTGCCAGCAGCCGCGGGACAGCCACCTACAATGAGCAGTTCTTC.

The chain employs TRBV4-2 and TRBJ1-1; 7 bases fit TRBD1. Trimming took 2 bases from V and 3 from J; bases not matched to a gene: 12. The length of the CDR3 is 17 residues. The germline CDR1 and CDR2 sequences are LGHNA and YNFKEQ. CDR3: CASSQPFRGESDTEAFF. As DNA, the CDR3 is TGTGCCAGCAGCCAACCATTCAGGGGGGAAAGTGACACTGAAGCTTTCTTT.

This clone was seen a single time. The CDR3 DNA reads TGTGCCATCAGTGGTAATAGCGGGGGGTTTGCAGATACGCAGTATTTT. It codes for CAISGNSGGFADTQYF. The chain recombines TRBV10-3 with TRBJ2-3; 10 nucleotides line up with TRBD2. The CDR3 spans 16 residues. V trimming: 4 bases; J trimming: 4 bases; junction bases outside the gene matches: 8. Germline CDR1 is ENHRY and CDR2 is SYGVKD.

This rearrangement joins TRBV5-6 to TRBJ1-2, with D perhaps TRBD1 (6 bases). V was pared by 0 bases and J by 3 bases, with 12 bases between. Per germline, CDR1 SGHDT and CDR2 YYEEEE. This CDR3 is 15 amino acids long. The CDR3 sequence is CASSLASAGDYGYTF. The CDR3, as DNA: TGTGCCAGCAGCTTGGCCTCGGCAGGGGACTATGGCTACACCTTC.

The chain recombines TRBV21-1 with TRBJ1-1. TRBV21-1 is a recognized pseudogene. The CDR3 has 12 residues. CDR3 amino acids: CASTNKLGGPFF. The CDR3 DNA follows: TGTGCCAGCACCAATAAATTGGGAGGACCTTTCTTT.

This clone was observed once. The V gene is TRBV5-1, the J gene TRBJ1-2, with 7 bases lining up with TRBD1. This CDR3 contains 15 residues. Germline CDR1 SGHRS, CDR2 YFSETQ. J was trimmed by 0 bases and V by 4 bases; bases with no gene match: 6. The chain's CDR3 is CASSPGTVANYGYTF. The DNA of the CDR3 is TGCGCCAGCAGCCCTGGGACAGTAGCTAACTATGGCTACACCTTC.

J is TRBJ2-3 and V is TRBV6-5; 7 bases are a match to TRBD1. The V gene's germline CDR1 is MNHEY and CDR2 SVGAGI. Trimming at V came to 6 bases and at J to 0 bases, leaving 0 bases not matched to a gene. The CDR3 is 13 amino acids. The CDR3 here is CASRGQSTDTQYF. The CDR3 coding sequence is TGTGCCAGCAGGGGACAGAGCACAGATACGCAGTATTTT.